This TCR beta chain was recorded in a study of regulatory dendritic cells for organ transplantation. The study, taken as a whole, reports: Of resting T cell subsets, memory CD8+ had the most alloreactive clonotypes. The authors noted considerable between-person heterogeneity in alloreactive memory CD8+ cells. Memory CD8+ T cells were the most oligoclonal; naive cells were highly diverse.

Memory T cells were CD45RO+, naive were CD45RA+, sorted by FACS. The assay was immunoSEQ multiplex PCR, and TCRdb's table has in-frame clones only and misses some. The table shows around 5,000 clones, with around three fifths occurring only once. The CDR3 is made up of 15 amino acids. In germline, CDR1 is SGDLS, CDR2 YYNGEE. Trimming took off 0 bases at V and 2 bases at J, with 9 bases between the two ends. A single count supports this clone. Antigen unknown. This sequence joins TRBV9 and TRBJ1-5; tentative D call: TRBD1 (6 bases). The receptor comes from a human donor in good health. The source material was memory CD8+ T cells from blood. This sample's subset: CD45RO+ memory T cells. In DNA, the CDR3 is TGTGCCAGCAGCGTAGGGGACACCCGCAATCAGCCCCAGCATTTT. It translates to CASSVGDTRNQPQHF.